This T cell receptor (beta chain) appears in the sequencing data of a study of T cell responses to AZD1222 COVID-19 vaccine. About the study: The study pooled second doses at about 4 or about 12 weeks.

Study-wide results and caveats: The reported proportion of spike-specific TCRs targeting unmutated variant regions was nearly half. Increases in Spike-specific TCR breadth and depth were seen after two AZD1222 doses. There were vaccine-associated CD4 TCRs across spike, dominant at 160-218 and 743-854.

As regards this clone: The antigen remains unidentified.

Using immunoSEQ multiplex PCR, the repertoire was profiled, and TCRdb retains in-frame clones only, with some absent. Among around 83,000 clones listed, just over 90% were seen once. This clonotype originated in an adult in good health. The sample was peripheral blood, taken on day 0 of AZD1222 vaccination.

CDR3 protein: CSASFRNEQYF. In DNA, the CDR3 is TGCAGTGCTTCCTTCCGGAACGAGCAGTACTTC. The chain employs TRBV20-1 and TRBJ2-7; D is uncertain. Trimming removed 5 bases from V and 5 bases from J, with 10 bases in between. The CDR3 has 11 amino acids. Germline V gene data show CDR1 as DFQATT and CDR2 as SNEGSKA (reference sequence).